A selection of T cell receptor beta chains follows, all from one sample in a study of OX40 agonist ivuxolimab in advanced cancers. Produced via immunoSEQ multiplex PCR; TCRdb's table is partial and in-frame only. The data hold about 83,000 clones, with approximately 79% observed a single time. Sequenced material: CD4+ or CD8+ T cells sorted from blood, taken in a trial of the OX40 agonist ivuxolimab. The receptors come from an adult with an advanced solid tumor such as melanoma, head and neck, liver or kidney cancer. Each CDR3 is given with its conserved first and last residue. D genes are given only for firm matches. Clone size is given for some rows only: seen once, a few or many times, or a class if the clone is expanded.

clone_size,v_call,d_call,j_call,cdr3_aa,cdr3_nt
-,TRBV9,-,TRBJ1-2,CASSDQPSSEGYTF,TGTGCCAGCAGCGACCAGCCTAGCTCAGAAGGCTACACCTTC
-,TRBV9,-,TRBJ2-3,CASSFQPENTQYF,TGTGCCAGCAGCTTCCAGCCCGAAAATACGCAGTATTTT
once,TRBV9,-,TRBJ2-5,CASSISGLLQETQYF,TGTGCCAGCAGCATAAGCGGACTCCTACAAGAGACCCAGTACTTC
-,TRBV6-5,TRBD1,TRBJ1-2,CASRALQGAASGYTF,TGTGCCAGCAGAGCTCTCCAGGGGGCCGCCTCTGGCTACACCTTC
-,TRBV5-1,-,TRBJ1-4,CASSLRSNEKLFF,TGCGCCAGCAGCTTGCGGTCTAATGAAAAACTGTTTTTT
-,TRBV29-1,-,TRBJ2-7,CSVGRSSYEQYF,TGCAGCGTTGGCAGGAGTTCCTACGAGCAGTACTTC
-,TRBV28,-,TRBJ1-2,CASSLSGGPNYGYTF,TGTGCCAGCAGTTTATCTGGGGGGCCTAACTATGGCTACACCTTC
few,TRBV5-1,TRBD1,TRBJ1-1,CASSSGQGDTEAFF,TGCGCCAGCAGCTCCGGACAGGGGGACACTGAAGCTTTCTTT
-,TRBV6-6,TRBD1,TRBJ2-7,CASSSWDRGTVEQYF,TGTGCCAGCAGTAGCTGGGACAGGGGGACGGTCGAGCAGTACTTC
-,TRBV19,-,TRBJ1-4,CASAESGANEKLFF,TGTGCTTCCGCCGAGTCAGGGGCTAATGAAAAACTGTTTTTT
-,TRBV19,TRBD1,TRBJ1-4,CASTGQGSTNEKLFF,TGTGCCAGTACGGGACAGGGATCAACTAATGAAAAACTGTTTTTT
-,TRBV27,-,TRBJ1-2,CASSPGEVLLNYGYTF,TGTGCCAGCTCGCCAGGGGAAGTTCTACTTAACTATGGCTACACCTTC
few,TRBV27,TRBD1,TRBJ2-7,CASSLRTGPYEQYF,TGTGCCAGCAGTTTGCGGACAGGGCCCTACGAGCAGTACTTC
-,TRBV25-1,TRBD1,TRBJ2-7,CASSRAGGSYEQYF,TGTGCCAGCAGTCGGGCAGGGGGTTCCTACGAGCAGTACTTC
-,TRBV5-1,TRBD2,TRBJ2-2,CASSLTSGVLAGELFF,TGCGCCAGCAGCTTGACTAGCGGGGTACTCGCCGGGGAGCTGTTTTTT
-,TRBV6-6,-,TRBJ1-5,CASSSKGGGQPQHF,TGTGCCAGCAGCTCAAAGGGTGGGGGACAGCCCCAGCATTTT
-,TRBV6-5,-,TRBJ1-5,CASSYSPGLQQPQHF,TGTGCCAGCAGTTACTCGCCGGGGTTACAGCAGCCCCAGCATTTT
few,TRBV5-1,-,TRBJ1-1,CASSAGARHTEAFF,TGCGCCAGCAGCGCCGGGGCGAGACACACTGAAGCTTTCTTT
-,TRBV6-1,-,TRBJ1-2,CASRQALGGYTF,TGTGCCAGCAGACAGGCCTTGGGAGGCTACACCTTC
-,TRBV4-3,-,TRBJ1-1,CASSQDLANTEAFF,TGCGCCAGCAGCCAAGATTTGGCGAACACTGAAGCTTTCTTT
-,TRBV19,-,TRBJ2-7,CASSIGGLRRTTYEQYF,TGTGCCAGTAGTATAGGAGGTCTGAGAAGGACCACCTACGAGCAGTACTTC
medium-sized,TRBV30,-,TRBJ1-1,CAWSVDGAEAFF,TGTGCCTGGAGTGTCGACGGAGCTGAAGCTTTCTTT
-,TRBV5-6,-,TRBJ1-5,CASSLGQDQPQHF,TGTGCCAGCAGCTTGGGGCAGGATCAGCCCCAGCATTTT
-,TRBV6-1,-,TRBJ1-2,CASSPDGISGYTF,TGTGCCAGCAGTCCTGACGGGATTTCGGGCTACACCTTC
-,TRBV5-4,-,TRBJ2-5,CASSLRGNQETQYF,TGTGCCAGCAGCTTGCGGGGGAACCAAGAGACCCAGTACTTC
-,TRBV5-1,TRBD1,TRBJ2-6,CASSKDRGGGANVLTF,TGCGCCAGCAGCAAAGACAGGGGAGGTGGGGCCAACGTCCTGACTTTC
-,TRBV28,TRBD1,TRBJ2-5,CASSRDREEETQYF,TGTGCCAGCAGTCGGGACAGGGAAGAGGAGACCCAGTACTTC
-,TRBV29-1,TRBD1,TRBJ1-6,CSGKGAAYNSPLHF,TGCAGCGGAAAGGGGGCGGCCTATAATTCACCCCTCCACTTT
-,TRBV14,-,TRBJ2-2,CASSGQLTGELFF,TGTGCCAGCAGCGGACAGCTTACCGGGGAGCTGTTTTTT
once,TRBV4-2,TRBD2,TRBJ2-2,CASSQVGLLAGPGGTGELFF,TGTGCCAGCAGCCAAGTTGGTTTGCTAGCGGGGCCCGGGGGCACCGGGGAGCTGTTTTTT